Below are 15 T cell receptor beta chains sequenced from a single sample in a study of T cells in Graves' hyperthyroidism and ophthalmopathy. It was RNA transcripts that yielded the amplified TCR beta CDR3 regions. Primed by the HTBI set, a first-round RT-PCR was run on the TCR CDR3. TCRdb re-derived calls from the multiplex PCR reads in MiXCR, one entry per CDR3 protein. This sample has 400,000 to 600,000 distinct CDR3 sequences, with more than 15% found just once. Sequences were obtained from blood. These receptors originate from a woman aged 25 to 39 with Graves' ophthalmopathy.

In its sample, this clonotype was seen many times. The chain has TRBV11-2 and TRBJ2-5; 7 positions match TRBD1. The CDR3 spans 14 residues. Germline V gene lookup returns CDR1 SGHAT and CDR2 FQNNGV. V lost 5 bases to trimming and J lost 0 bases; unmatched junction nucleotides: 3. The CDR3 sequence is CASSPTGYQETQYF. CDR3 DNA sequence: TGTGCCAGCAGCCCGACAGGGTACCAAGAGACCCAGTACTTC.

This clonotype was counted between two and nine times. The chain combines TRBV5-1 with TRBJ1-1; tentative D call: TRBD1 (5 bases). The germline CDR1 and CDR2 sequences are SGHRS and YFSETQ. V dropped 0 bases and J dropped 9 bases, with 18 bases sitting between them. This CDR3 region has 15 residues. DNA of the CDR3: TGCGCCAGCAGCTTGGCACCGGGACTCACGGGGAAAGCTTTCTTT. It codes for CASSLAPGLTGKAFF.

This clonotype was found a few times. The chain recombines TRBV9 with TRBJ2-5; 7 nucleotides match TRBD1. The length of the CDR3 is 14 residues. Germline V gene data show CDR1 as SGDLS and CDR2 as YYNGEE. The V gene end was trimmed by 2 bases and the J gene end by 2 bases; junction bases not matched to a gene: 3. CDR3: CASSVGTAQETQYF. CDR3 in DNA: TGTGCCAGCAGCGTGGGGACAGCACAAGAGACCCAGTACTTC. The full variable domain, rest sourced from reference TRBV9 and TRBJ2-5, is DSGVTQTPKHLITATGQRVTLRCSPRSGDLSVYWYQQSLDQGLQFLIQYYNGEERAKGNILERFSAQQFPDLHSELNLSSLELGDSALYFCASSVGTAQETQYFGPGTRLLVL.

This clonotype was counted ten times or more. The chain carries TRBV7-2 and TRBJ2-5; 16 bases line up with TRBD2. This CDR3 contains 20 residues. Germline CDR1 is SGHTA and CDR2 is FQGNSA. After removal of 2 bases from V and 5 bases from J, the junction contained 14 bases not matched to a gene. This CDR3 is CASSLLWGEAGLAGGETQYF. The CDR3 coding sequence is TGTGCCAGCAGCTTACTGTGGGGCGAGGCGGGACTAGCGGGAGGGGAGACCCAGTACTTC. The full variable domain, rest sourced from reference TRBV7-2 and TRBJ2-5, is GAGVSQSPSNKVTEKGKDVELRCDPISGHTALYWYRQSLGQGLEFLIYFQGNSAPDKSGLPSDRFSAERTGGSVSTLTIQRTQQEDSAVYLCASSLLWGEAGLAGGETQYFGPGTRLLVL.

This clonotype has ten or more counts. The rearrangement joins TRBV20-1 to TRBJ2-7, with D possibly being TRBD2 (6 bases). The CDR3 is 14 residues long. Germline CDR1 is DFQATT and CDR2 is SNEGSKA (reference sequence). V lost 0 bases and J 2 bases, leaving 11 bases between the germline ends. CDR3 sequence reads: CSAREGEATYEQYF. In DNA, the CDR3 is TGCAGTGCTAGAGAGGGGGAGGCGACCTACGAGCAGTACTTC.

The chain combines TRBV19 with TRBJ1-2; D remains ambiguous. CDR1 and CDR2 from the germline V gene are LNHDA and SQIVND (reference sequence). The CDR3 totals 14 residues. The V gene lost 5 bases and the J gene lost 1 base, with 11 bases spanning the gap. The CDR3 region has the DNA TGTGCCAGTAGTTTGGGAAATAATAACTATGGCTACACCTTC. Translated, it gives CASSLGNNNYGYTF.

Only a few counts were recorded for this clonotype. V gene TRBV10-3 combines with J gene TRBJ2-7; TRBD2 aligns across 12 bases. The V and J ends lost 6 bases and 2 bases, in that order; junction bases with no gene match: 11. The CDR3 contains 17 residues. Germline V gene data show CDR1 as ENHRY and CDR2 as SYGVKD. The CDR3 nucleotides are TGTGCCATCAGCTCCGGGACTAGCGGGCACCGGCCCTACGAGCAGTACTTC. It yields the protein CAISSGTSGHRPYEQYF.

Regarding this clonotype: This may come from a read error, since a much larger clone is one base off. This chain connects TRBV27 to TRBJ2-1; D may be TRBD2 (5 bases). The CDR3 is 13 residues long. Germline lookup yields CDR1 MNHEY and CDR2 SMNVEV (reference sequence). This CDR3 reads CASSLGVHNGQFF. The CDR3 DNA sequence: TGTGCCAGCAGTCTCGGGGTTCACAATGGGCAGTTCTTC.

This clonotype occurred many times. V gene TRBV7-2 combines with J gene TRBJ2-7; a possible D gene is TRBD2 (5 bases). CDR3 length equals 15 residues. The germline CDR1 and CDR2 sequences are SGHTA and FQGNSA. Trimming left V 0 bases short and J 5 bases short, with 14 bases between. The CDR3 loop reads CASSLAREVVNEQYF. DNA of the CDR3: TGTGCCAGCAGCTTAGCCCGGGAAGTAGTCAACGAGCAGTACTTC.

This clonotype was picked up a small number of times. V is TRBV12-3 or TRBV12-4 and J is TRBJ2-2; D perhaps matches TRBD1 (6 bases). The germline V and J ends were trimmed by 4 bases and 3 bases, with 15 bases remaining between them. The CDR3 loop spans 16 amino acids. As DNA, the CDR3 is TGTGCCAGCAGTTCCAGATGGGACATACACACCGGGGAGCTGTTTTTT. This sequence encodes CASSSRWDIHTGELFF.

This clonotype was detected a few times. In nucleotides, the CDR3 is TGTGCCAGCAGCGTAGGGGGGGGCGCTTTTCACGAGCAGTACTTC. Protein product: CASSVGGGAFHEQYF. This chain joins TRBV9 and TRBJ2-7; D is perhaps TRBD2 (7 bases). V was clipped by 0 bases and J by 5 bases, with 15 bases between them. CDR3 length: 15 residues. Germline V gene sequence: CDR1 SGDLS, CDR2 YYNGEE.

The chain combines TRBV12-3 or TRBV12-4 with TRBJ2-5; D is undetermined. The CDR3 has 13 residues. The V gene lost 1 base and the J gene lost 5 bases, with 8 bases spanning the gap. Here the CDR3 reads CASSLGDGETQYF. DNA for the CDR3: TGTGCCAGCAGTTTAGGCGACGGGGAGACCCAGTACTTC.

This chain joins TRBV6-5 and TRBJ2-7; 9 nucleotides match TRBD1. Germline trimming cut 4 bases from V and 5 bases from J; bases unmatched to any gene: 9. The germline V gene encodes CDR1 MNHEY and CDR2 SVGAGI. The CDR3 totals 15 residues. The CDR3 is CASSFPGQGFHEQYF. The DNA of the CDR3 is TGTGCCAGCAGTTTTCCGGGACAGGGCTTCCACGAGCAGTACTTC.

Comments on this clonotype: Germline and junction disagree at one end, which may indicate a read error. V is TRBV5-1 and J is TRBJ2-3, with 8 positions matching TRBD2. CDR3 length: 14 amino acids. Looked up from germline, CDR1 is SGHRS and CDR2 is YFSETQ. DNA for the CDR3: TGCGCCAGCAGCGTAGCGGGGAGCAAAGATACGCAGTATTTT. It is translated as CASSVAGSKDTQYF.

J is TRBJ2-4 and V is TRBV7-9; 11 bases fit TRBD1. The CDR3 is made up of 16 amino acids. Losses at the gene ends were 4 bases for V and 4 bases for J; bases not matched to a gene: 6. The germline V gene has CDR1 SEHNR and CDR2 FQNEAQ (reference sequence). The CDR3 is CASSYPGTGGKNIQYF. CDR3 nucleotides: TGTGCCAGCAGCTACCCCGGGACAGGGGGTAAAAACATTCAGTACTTC.